This is a list of T cell receptor beta chains from one sample in a study of graft-versus-host responses after intestinal transplantation. Their antigen targets remain unknown. The table came from immunoSEQ multiplex PCR; TCRdb's copy has only in-frame clones and leaves some out. The sample lists tens of thousands of clones, 85% to 95% occurring once. The source material was unstimulated CD8+ T cells sorted from spleen or lymph node cells, sampled before intestinal transplant. These receptors originate from a human donor who received an intestinal transplant. CDR3s include the opening cysteine and the closing phenylalanine or tryptophan. Each record gives: J gene, V gene, CDR3 protein.

J gene: TRBJ1-2
V gene: TRBV6-6
CDR3 protein: CASLGLAGYGYTF

J gene: TRBJ2-1
V gene: TRBV4-3
CDR3 protein: CASSQDLAGGLYNEQFF

J gene: TRBJ1-2
V gene: TRBV6-5
CDR3 protein: CASSSFSRYGYTF

J gene: TRBJ2-5
V gene: TRBV29-1
CDR3 protein: CSVERFLPSGTGGIGTQYF

J gene: TRBJ2-3
V gene: TRBV27
CDR3 protein: CASNLPGQGQDTQYF

J gene: TRBJ2-1
V gene: TRBV27
CDR3 protein: CASSLTQGAGNEQFF

J gene: TRBJ2-3
V gene: TRBV7-2
CDR3 protein: CASSSVRRGGLGDTQYF

J gene: TRBJ2-4
V gene: TRBV19
CDR3 protein: CASSTSHRDRADVAIQYF

J gene: TRBJ1-2
V gene: TRBV20-1
CDR3 protein: CSVRGTGGYTF

J gene: TRBJ2-7
V gene: TRBV6-1
CDR3 protein: CASTGGTSYEQYF

J gene: TRBJ2-5
V gene: TRBV27
CDR3 protein: CASSLGALAGYQETQYF

J gene: TRBJ2-3
V gene: TRBV7-2
CDR3 protein: CASSSAGGWSTDTQYF

J gene: TRBJ2-7
V gene: TRBV9
CDR3 protein: CASSPLAGAGYEQYF

J gene: TRBJ2-7
V gene: TRBV14
CDR3 protein: CASSQVRLKETGSSYEQYF

J gene: TRBJ2-1
V gene: TRBV7-2
CDR3 protein: CASSFSEVGYNEQFF

J gene: TRBJ2-2
V gene: TRBV10-3
CDR3 protein: CAISESGFQQGANTGELFF

J gene: TRBJ1-6
V gene: TRBV13
CDR3 protein: CASSSETGTRNSPLHF

J gene: TRBJ1-2
V gene: TRBV4-3
CDR3 protein: CASSQDREMVWGYTF

J gene: TRBJ1-1
V gene: TRBV7-9
CDR3 protein: CASSAGGEGGVNTEAFF

J gene: TRBJ2-6
V gene: TRBV29-1
CDR3 protein: CSVEVGASSGANVLTF

J gene: TRBJ1-5
V gene: TRBV27
CDR3 protein: CASSPGTDNQPQHF

J gene: TRBJ2-1
V gene: TRBV14
CDR3 protein: CASSQGAGGLYNEQFF

J gene: TRBJ2-7
V gene: TRBV6-5
CDR3 protein: CASSTAGGPYEQYF

J gene: TRBJ2-5
V gene: TRBV19
CDR3 protein: CASSAAGWKQETQYF

J gene: TRBJ2-7
V gene: TRBV4-3
CDR3 protein: CASSQREGAYEQYF

J gene: TRBJ2-7
V gene: TRBV29-1
CDR3 protein: CSVSSGFGYEQYF

J gene: TRBJ2-2
V gene: TRBV7-6
CDR3 protein: CASSSNPILASNTGELFF

J gene: TRBJ2-7
V gene: TRBV5-4
CDR3 protein: CASSFPFSEQYF

J gene: TRBJ2-2
V gene: TRBV15
CDR3 protein: CATEQGADTGELFF

J gene: TRBJ2-5
V gene: TRBV27
CDR3 protein: CASSEGYGRETQYF

J gene: TRBJ2-1
V gene: TRBV4-3
CDR3 protein: CASSQARGGYNEQFF

J gene: TRBJ2-1
V gene: TRBV19
CDR3 protein: CASSNSGGAPNEQFF

J gene: TRBJ1-2
V gene: TRBV30
CDR3 protein: CAYDRGNNYGYTF

J gene: TRBJ2-3
V gene: TRBV7-2
CDR3 protein: CASSSSGGLSDTQYF

J gene: TRBJ2-7
V gene: TRBV4-1
CDR3 protein: CASSHRDSYEQYF

J gene: TRBJ2-7
V gene: TRBV4-3
CDR3 protein: CASSQGGISNEQYF

J gene: TRBJ2-1
V gene: TRBV4-3
CDR3 protein: CASSHSQGSYNEQFF

J gene: TRBJ1-6
V gene: TRBV30
CDR3 protein: CAWSVREILDNSPLHF

J gene: TRBJ2-2
V gene: TRBV2
CDR3 protein: CATFPSSGGASNTGELFF

J gene: TRBJ2-1
V gene: TRBV6-5
CDR3 protein: CASSYRDRGYNEQFF